This T cell receptor beta chain was profiled in a study of cytomegalovirus exposure and HLA in healthy donors. Assay: immunoSEQ multiplex PCR; the TCRdb copy retains only in-frame clones and omits some. The sample records approximately 260,000 clones, about 86% being singletons. Sequencing was performed on PBMCs. This sequence originates from a woman aged 18-29 years in good health and CMV-seronegative.

The DNA for the CDR3 is TGCGCCAGCAGCCCCCGGACAGGGACTTGGTCTGGAAACACCATATATTTT. Translated: CASSPRTGTWSGNTIYF. This chain joins TRBV5-1 and TRBJ1-3; the match to TRBD1 covers 8 bases. The CDR3 sequence is 17 residues long. Trimming at V came to 4 bases and at J to 1 base, leaving 10 bases not matched to a gene. Looked up from germline, CDR1 is SGHRS and CDR2 is YFSETQ.